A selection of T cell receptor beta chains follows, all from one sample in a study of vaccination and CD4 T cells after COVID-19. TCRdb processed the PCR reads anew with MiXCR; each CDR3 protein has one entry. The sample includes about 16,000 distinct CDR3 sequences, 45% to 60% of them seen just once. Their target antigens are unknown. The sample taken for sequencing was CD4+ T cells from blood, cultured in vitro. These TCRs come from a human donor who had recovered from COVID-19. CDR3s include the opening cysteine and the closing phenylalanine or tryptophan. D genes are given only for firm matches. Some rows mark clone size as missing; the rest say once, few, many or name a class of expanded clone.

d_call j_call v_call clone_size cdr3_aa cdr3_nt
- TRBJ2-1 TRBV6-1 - CASGRGRTPGNEQFF TGTGCCAGCGGGAGGGGGCGCACACCGGGAAATGAGCAGTTCTTC
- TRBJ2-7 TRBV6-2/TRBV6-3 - CASSPLTATYEQYF TGTGCCAGCAGCCCACTGACAGCAACCTACGAGCAGTACTTC
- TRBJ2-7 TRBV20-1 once CSAPGSSSPGAEQYF TGCAGTGCCCCTGGATCGTCCTCGCCGGGGGCCGAGCAGTACTTC
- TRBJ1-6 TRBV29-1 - CSVGTDNSPLHF TGCAGCGTTGGGACAGACAATTCACCCCTCCACTTT
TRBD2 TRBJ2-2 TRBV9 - CASSPGTSATGELFF TGTGCCAGCAGCCCCGGGACTAGCGCCACCGGGGAGCTGTTTTTT
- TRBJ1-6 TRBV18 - CASSPRSERSPLHF TGTGCCAGCTCACCAAGGAGTGAACGTTCACCCCTCCACTTT
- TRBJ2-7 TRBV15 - CATSRDPPGGYEQYF TGTGCCACCAGCAGAGATCCCCCAGGGGGGTACGAGCAGTACTTC
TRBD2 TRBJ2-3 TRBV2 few CASSVQGGTDTQYF TGTGCCAGCAGTGTTCAGGGAGGGACAGATACGCAGTATTTT
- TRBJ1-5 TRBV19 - CASSIVSPNQPQHF TGTGCCAGTAGTATCGTGTCACCTAATCAGCCCCAGCATTTT
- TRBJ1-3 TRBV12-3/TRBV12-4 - CASTSRGRNTIYF TGTGCCAGCACCTCGAGGGGCAGAAACACCATATATTTT
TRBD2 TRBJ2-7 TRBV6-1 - CASSGLAGASYEQYF TGTGCCAGCAGTGGATTAGCGGGAGCGAGCTACGAGCAGTACTTC
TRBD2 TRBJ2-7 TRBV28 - CASSDTSGRLWDEQYF TGTGCCAGCAGTGATACTAGCGGGAGATTGTGGGACGAGCAGTACTTC
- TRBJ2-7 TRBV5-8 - CASSLVSGTVSYEQYF TGTGCCAGCAGCTTGGTTTCGGGGACGGTCTCCTACGAGCAGTACTTC
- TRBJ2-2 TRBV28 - CASTSHIQGAGELFF TGTGCCAGCACAAGTCATATACAGGGAGCCGGAGAGCTGTTTTTT
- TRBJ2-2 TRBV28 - CASSSQGLSLGTGELFF TGTGCCAGCAGCTCTCAGGGGCTTTCCCTTGGCACCGGGGAGCTGTTTTTT
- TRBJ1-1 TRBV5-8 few CASSLLRLNTEAFF TGTGCCAGCAGCTTGTTACGGTTGAACACTGAAGCTTTCTTT
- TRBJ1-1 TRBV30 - CAWSVLSGLNTEAFF TGTGCCTGGAGTGTACTGTCCGGCCTGAACACTGAAGCTTTCTTT
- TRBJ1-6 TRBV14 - CASSPPGVPNSPLHF TGTGCCAGCAGCCCACCAGGGGTCCCCAATTCACCCCTCCACTTT
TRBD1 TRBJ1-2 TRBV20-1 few CSAMQGEANYGYTF TGCAGTGCAATGCAGGGGGAAGCTAACTATGGCTACACCTTC
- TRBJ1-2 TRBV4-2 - CASSQDHRGGTYGYTF TGTGCCAGCAGCCAAGATCATCGAGGGGGAACCTATGGCTACACCTTC
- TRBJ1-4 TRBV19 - CASSISGDPEKLFF TGTGCCAGTAGTATATCCGGGGACCCGGAAAAACTGTTTTTT
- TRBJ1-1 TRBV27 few CASSYPGAQSEAFF TGTGCCAGCAGTTATCCGGGGGCGCAGTCTGAAGCTTTCTTT